What follows describes a single T cell receptor beta chain. The antigen is undetermined. This sample is part of a study of T-cell memory formation after mild COVID-19. Background on the study: Largely donor-specific TCR clusters were found. Study-wide results and limits: What remained unconfirmed was the SARS-CoV-2 specificity of second-wave clones peaking on day 37. From day 15 to 85, contracting clones were balanced between CD4 and CD8, whereas later expanders leaned toward CD4+.

Sample barcodes and UMIs were carried by the TCR alpha and TCR beta cDNA libraries that 5'RACE generated with constant-segment primers. TCRdb re-analysed the 5' RACE reads in MiXCR, keeping a single row per CDR3 protein. The sample lists approximately 290,000 distinct CDR3 sequences, roughly a fifth occurring once. CDR1 MRHNA and CDR2 SNTAGT come from the germline V gene. The CDR3 has 15 amino acids. Trimming shortened V by 0 bases and J by 1 base, and 6 bases separated the two germline ends. This TCR was sampled from a man aged 18-30 years who had mild COVID-19 (a few samples of this study predate the infection). Cell type and time point are not known. The chain carries TRBV6-4 and TRBJ2-2, with D perhaps matching TRBD2 (5 bases). The sample taken for sequencing was PBMCs or a T cell subset sorted from them (not recorded which). The CDR3 here is CASSDSAGNTGELFF. In DNA, the CDR3 is TGTGCCAGCAGTGACTCGGCGGGGAACACCGGGGAGCTGTTTTTT.